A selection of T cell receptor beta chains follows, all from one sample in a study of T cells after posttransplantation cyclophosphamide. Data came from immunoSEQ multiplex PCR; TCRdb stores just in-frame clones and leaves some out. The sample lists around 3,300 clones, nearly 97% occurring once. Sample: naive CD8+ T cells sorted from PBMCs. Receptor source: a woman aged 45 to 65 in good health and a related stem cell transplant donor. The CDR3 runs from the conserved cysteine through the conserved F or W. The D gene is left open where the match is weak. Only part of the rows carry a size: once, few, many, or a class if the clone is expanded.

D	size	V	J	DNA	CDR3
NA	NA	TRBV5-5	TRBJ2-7	TGTGCCAGCAGCTTTCAACCCAAGGCAGAGGCCTACGAGCAGTACTTC	CASSFQPKAEAYEQYF
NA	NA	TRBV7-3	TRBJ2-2	TGTGCCAGCAGCCTCCCGACTCCGTATAGCACCGGGGAGCTGTTTTTT	CASSLPTPYSTGELFF
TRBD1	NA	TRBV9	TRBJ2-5	TGTGCCAGCAGCGTAGCTATCAGGGGGCAGACCCAGTACTTC	CASSVAIRGQTQYF
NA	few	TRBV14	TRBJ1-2	TGTGCCAGCAGCCAAGCGCCAGTCGGGGGCTACACCTTC	CASSQAPVGGYTF
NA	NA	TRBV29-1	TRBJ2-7	TGCAGCGTTGAAGATGCGGATGGGACTGACTCCTACGAGCAGTACTTC	CSVEDADGTDSYEQYF
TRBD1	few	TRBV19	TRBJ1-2	TGTGCCACCTCAAAGGACAGGGTGTATGGCTACACCTTC	CATSKDRVYGYTF
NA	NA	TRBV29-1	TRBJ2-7	TGCAGCGTTAAACGAGCCCTTGTGGGCACCGATTTCTACGAGCAGTACTTC	CSVKRALVGTDFYEQYF
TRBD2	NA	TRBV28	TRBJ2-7	TGTGCCAGCAGTTTCGGGCGGGGGACCGAGCAGTACTTC	CASSFGRGTEQYF
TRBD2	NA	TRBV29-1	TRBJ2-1	TGCAGCGTTAGTAGCGGGAGCCTCTATGAGCAGTTCTTC	CSVSSGSLYEQFF
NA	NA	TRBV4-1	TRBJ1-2	TGCGCCAGCAGTCTACCCCACCCCCGGACAGTATTTAACTATGGCTACACCTTC	CASSLPHPRTVFNYGYTF
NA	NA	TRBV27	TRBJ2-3	TGTGCCAGCAGTTTAGGAGGGGCTTTTCTCGGGAATACGCAGTATTTT	CASSLGGAFLGNTQYF
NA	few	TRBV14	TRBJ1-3	TGTGCCAGCAGCCTAGCTGGAAACACCATATATTTT	CASSLAGNTIYF
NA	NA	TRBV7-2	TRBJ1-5	TGTGCCAGCAGCTTTGAGTCTATGGGCAATCAGCCCCAGCATTTT	CASSFESMGNQPQHF
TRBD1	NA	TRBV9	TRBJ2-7	TGTGCCAGCAGCGTAGCAGGGGGCCCAAGCTCCTACGAGCAGTACTTC	CASSVAGGPSSYEQYF
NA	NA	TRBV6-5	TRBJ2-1	TGTGCCAGCAGTCCCGGGACATTTCACAATGAGCAGTTCTTC	CASSPGTFHNEQFF
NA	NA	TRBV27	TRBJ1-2	TGTGCCACCTTGGGGGCATCCGGCTACACCTTC	CATLGASGYTF